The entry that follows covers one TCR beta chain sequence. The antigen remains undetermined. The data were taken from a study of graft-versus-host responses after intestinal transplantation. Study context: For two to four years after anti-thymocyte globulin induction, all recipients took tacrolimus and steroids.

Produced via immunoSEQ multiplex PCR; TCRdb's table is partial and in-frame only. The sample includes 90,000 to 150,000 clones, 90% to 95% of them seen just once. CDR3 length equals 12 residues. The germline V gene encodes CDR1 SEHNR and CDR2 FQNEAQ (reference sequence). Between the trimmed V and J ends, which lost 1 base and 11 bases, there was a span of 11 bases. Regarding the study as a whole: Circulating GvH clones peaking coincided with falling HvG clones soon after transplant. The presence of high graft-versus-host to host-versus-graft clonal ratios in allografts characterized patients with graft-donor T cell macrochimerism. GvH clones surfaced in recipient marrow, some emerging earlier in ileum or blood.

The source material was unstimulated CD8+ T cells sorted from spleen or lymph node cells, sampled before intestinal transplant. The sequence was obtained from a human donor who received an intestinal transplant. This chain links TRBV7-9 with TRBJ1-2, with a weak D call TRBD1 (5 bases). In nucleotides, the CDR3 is TGTGCCAGCAGCTTAGATCGTCAGGGTTACACCTTC. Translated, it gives CASSLDRQGYTF.